This T cell receptor beta chain was sequenced for a study of T cells in Graves' hyperthyroidism and ophthalmopathy. Amplification of TCR beta CDR3 regions was performed using RNA transcripts as template. The HTBI set primed first-round TCR CDR3 RT-PCR. TCRdb called the multiplex PCR reads again in MiXCR, with one record for every CDR3 protein. The table lists about 290,000 distinct CDR3 sequences, about an eighth of them singletons. The V and J ends lost 10 bases and 6 bases respectively, with 27 bases between them. Germline assignment: CDR1 MNHEY and CDR2 SVGEGT. The length of the CDR3 is 17 residues. This clonotype turned up a few times.

Sequencing was done on a sample of blood. V usage is TRBV6-2 or TRBV6-3 and J usage is TRBJ2-2; D tentatively fits TRBD1 or TRBD2 (6 bases each). This TCR came from a woman aged 25 to 39 with Graves' hyperthyroidism that later progressed to Graves' ophthalmopathy. CDR3 DNA: TGTGCCACAAAGGGGGACCGGGGGCCGGAGGGCCCCGGGGAGCTGTTTTTT. This codes for CATKGDRGPEGPGELFF.